This TCR beta chain was profiled in a study of shared clonotypes between healthy human individuals. Study-level background: Contributing individuals were a couple of females and three males aged 18 to 49. Whole-study findings and limits: When compared with the clonotypes that were shared by all four sorted-subset donors, the non-shared clonotypes turned out to have lower generation probabilities.

Deep-level settings were used for running the assay. Using immunoSEQ multiplex PCR, the repertoire was profiled, and TCRdb retains in-frame clones only, with some absent. The table has around 1.4 million clones, about 98.5% seen once; the top ten hold under 0.45%. The donors were adults (healthy and HIV-negative) with no recent acute infections or vaccinations. Points on this clone: Its antigen is unknown.

The CDR3 is 17 amino acids. The germline V gene has CDR1 WSHSY and CDR2 SAAADI. The germline V and J ends were trimmed by 3 bases and 6 bases, with 21 bases remaining between them. This TCR was sampled from a man aged 25-45 years in good health. The rearrangement links TRBV10-2 to TRBJ2-1, with D perhaps matching TRBD1 or TRBD2 (6 bases each). Sequencing was performed on naive CD4+ T cells sorted from blood. The subset is: CD45RA+ positively selected. The CDR3 reads CASSDTPRGLFGNEQFF. The CDR3 DNA sequence: TGCGCCAGCAGTGATACCCCACGGGGGCTGTTTGGCAATGAGCAGTTCTTC.